This T cell receptor (beta chain) is drawn from a study of cytomegalovirus exposure and HLA in healthy donors. Primers: 60 Vbeta forward and 13 Jbeta reverse. As processed by the authors: Later reanalysis found about 80 million unique TCR beta chains, around 9.9 million of them shared. The repertoire was sequenced with immunoSEQ multiplex PCR; TCRdb's copy has only in-frame clones and lacks some. That table gives V, J and clone size, and the DNA gave D and trimming. The data contain some 180,000 clones, 70% to 80% of them singletons. CDR3 length: 15 residues. Looked up from germline, CDR1 is ENHRY and CDR2 is SYGVKD. The V gene end was trimmed by 6 bases and the J gene end by 0 bases; junction bases not matched to a gene: 5.

The specimen sequenced was PBMCs. V gene TRBV10-3 combines with J gene TRBJ1-5; TRBD1 matches at 7 bases. The clonotype was recovered from a man aged 25-40 years in good health and CMV-seronegative. The CDR3 reads CAIRGTVDSNQPQHF. Here the CDR3 DNA reads TGTGCCATCAGAGGGACAGTGGATAGCAATCAGCCCCAGCATTTT.